A selection of T cell receptor beta chains follows, all from one sample in a study of blood T cells in healthy people across ages. TCRdb fed the 5' RACE reads into MiXCR, producing one record per CDR3 protein. The sample shows about 1,400,000 distinct CDR3 sequences, roughly 45% of them seen only once. The sample consisted of blood. The receptor set was obtained from a young woman in good health. The CDR3 runs from the conserved cysteine through the conserved F or W. D genes are given only for firm matches. Clone size is given for some rows only: seen once, a few or many times, or a class if the clone is expanded.

CDR3aa | CDR3nt | d_gene | v_gene | abundance | j_gene
CASSPLSGRAGAEQFF | TGCGCCAGCAGCCCCCTAAGCGGGAGGGCCGGGGCCGAGCAGTTCTTC | TRBD2 | TRBV5-1 | - | TRBJ2-1
CSARGVGPTYNSPLHF | TGCAGTGCTAGAGGAGTAGGACCAACCTATAATTCACCCCTCCACTTT | - | TRBV20-1 | - | TRBJ1-6
CASSFRDGPRNEQFF | TGTGCCAGCAGTTTCCGGGACGGCCCCCGGAATGAGCAGTTCTTC | - | TRBV12-3/TRBV12-4 | few | TRBJ2-1
CASSEGQGVFYNEQFF | TGTGCCAGCAGTGAGGGACAGGGCGTTTTCTACAATGAGCAGTTCTTC | TRBD1 | TRBV25-1 | few | TRBJ2-1
CSVEGGSDTQYF | TGCAGCGTTGAAGGTGGATCGGACACGCAGTATTTT | - | TRBV29-1 | many | TRBJ2-3
CASTIDAGSYNEQFF | TGTGCCAGCACTATTGACGCGGGCTCCTACAATGAGCAGTTCTTC | - | TRBV27 | few | TRBJ2-1
CSARWRSAYQETQYF | TGCAGTGCTAGATGGCGATCCGCGTACCAAGAGACCCAGTACTTC | - | TRBV20-1 | - | TRBJ2-5
CASSFGSGVYGYTF | TGTGCCAGCAGTTTCGGCTCTGGAGTTTATGGCTACACCTTC | - | TRBV28 | - | TRBJ1-2
CSARTIQGPEAFF | TGCAGTGCTAGGACCATACAGGGTCCTGAAGCTTTCTTT | - | TRBV20-1 | few | TRBJ1-1
CASSAGDLSYKQYF | TGTGCCAGCAGCGCAGGGGACCTCTCCTACAAGCAGTACTTC | - | TRBV7-2 | - | TRBJ2-7
CCARWLAPDTQYF | TGCTGTGCTAGGTGGCTAGCCCCAGATACGCAGTATTTT | - | TRBV20-1 | - | TRBJ2-3
CASSPGQGAENSPLHF | TGTGCCAGCAGCCCCGGACAGGGAGCAGAGAATTCACCCCTCCACTTT | TRBD1 | TRBV6-6 | - | TRBJ1-6
CASSLVELTNQPQHF | TGTGCCAGCAGTTTAGTCGAACTGACCAATCAGCCCCAGCATTTT | - | TRBV28 | - | TRBJ1-5
CASSRTGKTDTQYF | TGTGCCAGCAGTAGGACAGGGAAAACAGATACGCAGTATTTT | TRBD1 | TRBV6-5 | - | TRBJ2-3
CAISDPGGRTVYNEQFF | TGTGCCATCAGTGACCCTGGAGGGCGAACGGTCTACAATGAGCAGTTCTTC | - | TRBV10-3 | few | TRBJ2-1
CASSLAGTSGVMGNEQYF | TGTGCCAGCAGCTTGGCGGGGACTAGCGGGGTTATGGGGAATGAGCAGTACTTC | TRBD2 | TRBV7-2 | - | TRBJ2-5
CASSLMRGSGEQYF | TGTGCCAGCAGCTTAATGAGGGGGAGTGGGGAGCAGTACTTC | - | TRBV7-2 | - | TRBJ2-5
CAISESYRGVNTGELFF | TGTGCCATCAGTGAATCGTATCGGGGCGTCAACACCGGGGAGCTGTTTTTT | - | TRBV10-3 | few | TRBJ2-2
CASRGHGGETQYF | TGTGCCAGCAGGGGACATGGAGGGGAGACCCAGTACTTC | - | TRBV6-5 | - | TRBJ2-5
CASSLAVGSLDTQYF | TGCGCCAGCAGCTTGGCCGTCGGGAGCTTGGATACGCAGTATTTT | - | TRBV5-1 | few | TRBJ2-3
CASSQSAQGSSYEQYF | TGCGCCAGCAGCCAAAGCGCGCAGGGGAGCTCCTACGAGCAGTACTTC | - | TRBV4-3 | - | TRBJ2-7
CATSRDVTGSNEQYF | TGTGCCACCAGCAGAGATGTGACAGGGTCTAACGAGCAGTACTTC | TRBD1 | TRBV15 | few | TRBJ2-7
CASSLSAQGRVKRGYTF | TGTGCCAGCAGTTTATCGGCCCAGGGGAGGGTAAAAAGGGGCTACACCTTC | - | TRBV27 | few | TRBJ1-2
CSATTGITGELFF | TGCAGTGCCACCACAGGGATTACCGGGGAGCTGTTTTTT | - | TRBV20-1 | - | TRBJ2-2
CASSLEAVSSYNEQYF | TGTGCCAGCAGTTTAGAAGCGGTAAGCTCCTACAATGAGCAGTACTTC | - | TRBV12-3/TRBV12-4 | - | TRBJ2-7
CATRREETQYF | TGTGCCACCCGACGGGAGGAGACCCAGTACTTC | - | TRBV10-3 | - | TRBJ2-5
CSVEDRPGPLGEQYF | TGCAGCGTTGAAGATCGACCTGGTCCCCTCGGCGAGCAGTACTTC | - | TRBV29-1 | - | TRBJ2-7
CAISEERAYGYTF | TGTGCCATCAGTGAGGAACGGGCATATGGCTACACCTTC | - | TRBV10-3 | - | TRBJ1-2
CSALRLAGGPTPYEQYF | TGCAGTGCCCTCCGACTAGCGGGAGGGCCAACCCCCTACGAGCAGTACTTC | TRBD2 | TRBV20-1 | few | TRBJ2-7
CASSFRTSGINEQYF | TGTGCCAGCAGTTTTCGGACTAGCGGGATCAATGAGCAGTACTTC | TRBD2 | TRBV12-3/TRBV12-4 | - | TRBJ2-7
CASHGGRASYEQYF | TGTGCCAGCCATGGAGGCAGGGCGTCCTACGAGCAGTACTTC | - | TRBV2 | - | TRBJ2-7
CASSSTVVGAPYEQYF | TGTGCCAGCAGCTCCACCGTGGTCGGGGCCCCCTACGAGCAGTACTTC | - | TRBV7-2 | - | TRBJ2-7
CASSEGTAARGELFF | TGTGCCAGCAGTGAAGGGACTGCAGCGAGAGGGGAGCTGTTTTTT | - | TRBV6-1 | - | TRBJ2-2
CASSSPGQGGNYGYTF | TGTGCCAGCAGTTCCCCGGGACAGGGAGGGAACTATGGCTACACCTTC | TRBD1 | TRBV27 | few | TRBJ1-2
CARTASFGEQFF | TGCGCAAGGACCGCCTCCTTTGGGGAGCAGTTCTTC | - | TRBV20-1 | - | TRBJ2-1
CASSLTSGTFNEQYF | TGTGCCAGCAGCTTGACTAGCGGAACCTTCAATGAGCAGTACTTC | TRBD2 | TRBV6-5 | - | TRBJ2-5
CAISESMVGGQGTQETQYF | TGTGCCATCAGTGAGTCGATGGTAGGGGGACAGGGGACACAAGAGACCCAGTACTTC | TRBD1 | TRBV10-3 | few | TRBJ2-5
CASSLGAKQTPNTEAFF | TGCGCCAGCAGCTTGGGGGCGAAACAAACCCCGAACACTGAAGCTTTCTTT | - | TRBV5-1 | - | TRBJ1-1
CASSQIRGGAYEQYF | TGCGCCAGCAGCCAAATAAGGGGCGGTGCCTACGAGCAGTACTTC | - | TRBV4-1 | once | TRBJ2-7
CASSLRTPTRQETQYF | TGTGCCAGCAGTTTAAGGACACCGACTCGACAAGAGACCCAGTACTTC | - | TRBV27 | - | TRBJ2-5
CSARGRGPASSYNEQFF | TGCAGTGCTAGAGGTAGGGGACCAGCTTCCTCCTACAATGAGCAGTTCTTC | - | TRBV20-1 | - | TRBJ2-1
CSARGLAIHEQYF | TGCAGTGCTAGAGGACTAGCAATCCACGAGCAGTACTTC | TRBD2 | TRBV20-1 | - | TRBJ2-7
CASNSPLGGVLSYEQYF | TGTGCCAGTAATAGTCCCCTCGGAGGGGTACTTTCCTACGAGCAGTACTTC | - | TRBV2 | few | TRBJ2-7
CASSSPAGGANEKLFF | TGTGCCAGCAGTTCCCCTGCCGGTGGAGCTAATGAAAAACTGTTTTTT | - | TRBV6-5 | - | TRBJ1-4
CASSVVASGRADTQYF | TGTGCCAGCAGCGTAGTGGCTAGCGGGAGGGCAGATACGCAGTATTTT | TRBD2 | TRBV9 | - | TRBJ2-3
CSARDPPAVEKLFF | TGCAGTGCTAGGGACCCCCCAGCGGTTGAAAAACTGTTTTTT | - | TRBV20-1 | - | TRBJ1-4
CASSLAAGTGLYNEQFF | TGCGCCAGCAGCTTGGCCGCCGGGACTGGCTTATACAATGAGCAGTTCTTC | - | TRBV5-1 | few | TRBJ2-1
CASSPSGGAGETQYF | TGTGCCAGCAGCCCTAGCGGGGGGGCCGGAGAGACCCAGTACTTC | TRBD2 | TRBV7-2 | - | TRBJ2-5